A selection of T cell receptor beta chains follows, all from one sample in a study of cytomegalovirus exposure and HLA in healthy donors. Using immunoSEQ multiplex PCR, the repertoire was profiled, and TCRdb retains in-frame clones only, with some absent. The sample carries roughly 58,000 clones, 83% recorded once. The sample taken for sequencing was PBMCs. The receptors were gathered from a human donor in good health. The CDR3 runs from the conserved cysteine through the conserved F or W. Fields, in order: J gene, V gene, D gene, CDR3 DNA, CDR3 protein. A D gene is named only where the DNA matches it firmly.

TRBJ2-2	TRBV7-9	.	TGTGCCAGCAGCTCACTCTCGGGGGGCCTGGTCACCGGGGAGCTGTTTTTT	CASSSLSGGLVTGELFF
TRBJ1-1	TRBV19	TRBD1	TGTGCCAGTAGTAAGGGACAGGGGAACACTGAAGCTTTCTTT	CASSKGQGNTEAFF
TRBJ2-3	TRBV7-2	TRBD2	TGTGCCAGCAGCTTAGCGCCTGGGAGGGGCGGGGATACGCAGTATTTT	CASSLAPGRGGDTQYF
TRBJ1-2	TRBV11-2	.	TGTGCCAGCAGTTATATTAACAAAATCCCACGGGGTGGCTACACCTTC	CASSYINKIPRGGYTF
TRBJ1-3	TRBV4-3	.	TGCGCCAGCAGCCAAACGAGGGGGAGACCAACGTCCAGCGACACCATATATTTT	CASSQTRGRPTSSDTIYF
TRBJ2-3	TRBV4-3	TRBD2	TGCGCCAGCAGCCAAAACGGACTAGCGGGGGGGCCGGGCACAGATACGCAGTATTTT	CASSQNGLAGGPGTDTQYF
TRBJ2-3	TRBV2	TRBD1	TGTGCCAGGGGGACAGGGGGAGGCACAGATACGCAGTATTTT	CARGTGGGTDTQYF
TRBJ2-5	TRBV19	.	TGTGCCACCGAGCCGGGACGCCGGGGGGAGACCCAGTACTTC	CATEPGRRGETQYF
TRBJ1-5	TRBV6-6	.	TGTGCCAGCAGAACATGGACTGGGGATCAGCCCCAGCATTTT	CASRTWTGDQPQHF
TRBJ2-7	TRBV4-1	.	TGCGCCAGCAGCCAAGATCCCAGGACTCGGACCTACGAGCAGTACTTC	CASSQDPRTRTYEQYF